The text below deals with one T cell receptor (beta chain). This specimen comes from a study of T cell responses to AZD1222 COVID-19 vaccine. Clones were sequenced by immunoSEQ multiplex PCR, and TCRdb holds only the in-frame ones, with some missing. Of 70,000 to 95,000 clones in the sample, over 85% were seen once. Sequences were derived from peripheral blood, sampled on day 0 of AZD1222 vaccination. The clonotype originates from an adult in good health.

CDR3 nucleotide sequence: TGTGCCAGCAGCGTAGGTCCCGGCACTGAAGCTTTCTTT. This sequence encodes CASSVGPGTEAFF. The rearrangement joins TRBV9 to TRBJ1-1; no clear D gene. V was cut by 0 bases and J by 4 bases, with 7 bases left in between. Germline-derived CDR1 and CDR2 are SGDLS and YYNGEE. The CDR3 has 13 residues. The complete variable domain, with remaining parts taken from reference TRBV9 and TRBJ1-1, reads DSGVTQTPKHLITATGQRVTLRCSPRSGDLSVYWYQQSLDQGLQFLIQYYNGEERAKGNILERFSAQQFPDLHSELNLSSLELGDSALYFCASSVGPGTEAFFGQGTRLTVV.